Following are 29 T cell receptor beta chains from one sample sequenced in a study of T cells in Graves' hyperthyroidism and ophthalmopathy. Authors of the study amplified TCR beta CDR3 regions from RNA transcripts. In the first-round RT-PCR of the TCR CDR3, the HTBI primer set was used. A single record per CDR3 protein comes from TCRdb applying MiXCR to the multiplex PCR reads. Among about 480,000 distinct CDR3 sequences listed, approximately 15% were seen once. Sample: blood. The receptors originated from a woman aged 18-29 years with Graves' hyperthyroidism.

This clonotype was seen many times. The CDR3 region is CASYAPRTSGNTGELFF. DNA for the CDR3: TGTGCCAGCTATGCCCCCAGGACTAGCGGTAACACCGGGGAGCTGTTTTTT. The gene calls are TRBV6-1 and TRBJ2-2, with 10 bases matching TRBD2. The CDR3 is 17 residues long. Trimming cost V 8 bases and J 2 bases; bases outside gene matches: 11. Germline CDR1 and CDR2: MNHNS and SASEGT.

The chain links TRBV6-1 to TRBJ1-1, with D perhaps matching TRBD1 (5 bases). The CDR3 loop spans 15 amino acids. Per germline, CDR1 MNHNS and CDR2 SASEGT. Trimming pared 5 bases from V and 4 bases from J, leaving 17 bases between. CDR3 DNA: TGTGCCAGCAGTCTAAGGCCGAACGGGGGCACTGAAGCTTTCTTT. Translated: CASSLRPNGGTEAFF.

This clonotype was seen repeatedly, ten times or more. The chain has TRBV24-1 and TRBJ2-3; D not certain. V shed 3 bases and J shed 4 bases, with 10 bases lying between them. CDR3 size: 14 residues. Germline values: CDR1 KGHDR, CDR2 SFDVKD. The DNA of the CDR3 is TGTGCCACCAGTGATGCCACGGGCTCAGATACGCAGTATTTT. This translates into CATSDATGSDTQYF.

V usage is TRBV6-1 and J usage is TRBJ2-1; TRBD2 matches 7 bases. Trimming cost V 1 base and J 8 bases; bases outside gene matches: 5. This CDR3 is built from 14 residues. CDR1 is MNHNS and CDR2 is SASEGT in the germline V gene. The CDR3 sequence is CASSEGLGRDEQFF. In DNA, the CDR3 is TGTGCCAGCAGTGAAGGTCTTGGGAGGGATGAGCAGTTCTTC.

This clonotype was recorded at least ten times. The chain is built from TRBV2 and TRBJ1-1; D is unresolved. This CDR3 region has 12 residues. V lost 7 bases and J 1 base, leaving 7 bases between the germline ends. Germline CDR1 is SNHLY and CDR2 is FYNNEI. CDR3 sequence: CASTSANTEAFF. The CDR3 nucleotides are TGTGCCAGCACTTCAGCGAACACTGAAGCTTTCTTT.

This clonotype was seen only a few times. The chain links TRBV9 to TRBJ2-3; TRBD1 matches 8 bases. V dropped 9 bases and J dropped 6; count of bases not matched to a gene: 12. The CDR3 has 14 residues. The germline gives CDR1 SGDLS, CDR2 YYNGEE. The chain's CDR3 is CANTPDRERDTQYF. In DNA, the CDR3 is TGTGCCAACACCCCGGACAGGGAAAGGGATACGCAGTATTTT.

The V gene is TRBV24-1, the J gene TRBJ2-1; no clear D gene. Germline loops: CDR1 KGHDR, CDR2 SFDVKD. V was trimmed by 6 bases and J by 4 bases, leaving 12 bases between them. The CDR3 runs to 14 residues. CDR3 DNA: TGTGCCACCAGTCGTCCAGGAAGGTACAATGAGCAGTTCTTC. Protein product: CATSRPGRYNEQFF.

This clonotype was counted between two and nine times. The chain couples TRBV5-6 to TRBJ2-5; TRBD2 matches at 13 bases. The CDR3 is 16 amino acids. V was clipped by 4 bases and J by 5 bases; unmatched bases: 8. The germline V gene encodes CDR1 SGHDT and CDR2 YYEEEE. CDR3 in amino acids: CASSPRLAGGYETQYF. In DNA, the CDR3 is TGTGCCAGCAGCCCCCGACTAGCGGGAGGTTATGAGACCCAGTACTTC.

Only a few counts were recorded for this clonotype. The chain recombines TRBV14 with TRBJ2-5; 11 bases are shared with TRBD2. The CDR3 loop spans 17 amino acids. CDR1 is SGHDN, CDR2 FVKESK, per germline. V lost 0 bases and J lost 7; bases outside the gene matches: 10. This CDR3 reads CASSQDGRSGRAWTQYF. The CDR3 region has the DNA TGTGCCAGCAGCCAAGATGGGCGTAGCGGGAGGGCCTGGACCCAGTACTTC.

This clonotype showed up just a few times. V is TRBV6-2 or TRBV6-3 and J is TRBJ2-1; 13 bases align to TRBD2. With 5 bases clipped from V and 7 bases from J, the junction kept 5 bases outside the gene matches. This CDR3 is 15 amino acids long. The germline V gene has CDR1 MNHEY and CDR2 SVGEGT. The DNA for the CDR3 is TGTGCCAGCAGTGCCGGACTAGCGGGAGAGAATGAGCAGTTCTTC. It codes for CASSAGLAGENEQFF.

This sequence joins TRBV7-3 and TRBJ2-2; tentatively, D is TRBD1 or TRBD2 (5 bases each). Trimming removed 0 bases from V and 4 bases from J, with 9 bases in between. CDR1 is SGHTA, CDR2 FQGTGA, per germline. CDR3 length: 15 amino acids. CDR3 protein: CASSLTQGATGELFF. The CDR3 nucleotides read TGTGCCAGCAGCTTAACCCAGGGAGCCACCGGGGAGCTGTTTTTT. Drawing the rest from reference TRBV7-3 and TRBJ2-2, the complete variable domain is GAGVSQTPSNKVTEKGKYVELRCDPISGHTALYWYRQSLGQGPEFLIYFQGTGAADDSGLPNDRFFAVRPEGSVSTLKIQRTERGDSAVYLCASSLTQGATGELFFGEGSRLTVL.

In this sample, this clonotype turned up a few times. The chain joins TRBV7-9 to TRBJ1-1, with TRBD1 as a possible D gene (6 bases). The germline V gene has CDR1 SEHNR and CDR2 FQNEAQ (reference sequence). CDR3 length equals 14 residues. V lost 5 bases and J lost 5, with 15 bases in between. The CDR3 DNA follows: TGTGCCAGCAGCCAGACGACAGGATTTACTGAAGCTTTCTTT. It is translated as CASSQTTGFTEAFF.

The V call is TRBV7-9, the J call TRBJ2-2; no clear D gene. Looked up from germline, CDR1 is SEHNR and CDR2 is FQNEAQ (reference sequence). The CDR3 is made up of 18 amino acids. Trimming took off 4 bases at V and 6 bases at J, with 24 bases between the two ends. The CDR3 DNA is TGTGCCAGCAGCTCTACACTGACCGGAATTGGCGGCGCCGGGGAGCTGTTTTTT. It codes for CASSSTLTGIGGAGELFF.

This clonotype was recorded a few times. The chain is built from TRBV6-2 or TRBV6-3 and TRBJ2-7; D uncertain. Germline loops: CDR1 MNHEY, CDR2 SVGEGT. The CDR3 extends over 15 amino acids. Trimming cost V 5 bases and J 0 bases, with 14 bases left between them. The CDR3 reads CASSGRLVLSYEQYV. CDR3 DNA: TGTGCCAGCAGTGGAAGACTGGTCCTCTCCTACGAGCAGTACGTC.

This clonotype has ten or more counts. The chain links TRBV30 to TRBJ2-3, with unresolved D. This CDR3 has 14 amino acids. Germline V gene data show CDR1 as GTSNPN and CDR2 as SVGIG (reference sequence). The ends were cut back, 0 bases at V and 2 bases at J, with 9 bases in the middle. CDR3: CAWSVGRYTDTQYF. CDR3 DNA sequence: TGTGCCTGGAGTGTCGGCAGATACACAGATACGCAGTATTTT. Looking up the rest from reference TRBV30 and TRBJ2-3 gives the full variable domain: SQTIHQWPATLVQPVGSPLSLECTVEGTSNPNLYWYRQAAGRGLQLLFYSVGIGQISSEVPQNLSASRPQDRQFILSSKKLLLSDSGFYLCAWSVGRYTDTQYFGPGTRLTVL.

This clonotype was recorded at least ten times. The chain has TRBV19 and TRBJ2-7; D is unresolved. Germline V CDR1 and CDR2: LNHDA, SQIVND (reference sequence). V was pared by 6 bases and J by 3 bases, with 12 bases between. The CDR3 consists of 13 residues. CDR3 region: CASRATNRYEQYF. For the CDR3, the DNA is TGTGCCAGTAGAGCGACGAACCGCTACGAGCAGTACTTC.

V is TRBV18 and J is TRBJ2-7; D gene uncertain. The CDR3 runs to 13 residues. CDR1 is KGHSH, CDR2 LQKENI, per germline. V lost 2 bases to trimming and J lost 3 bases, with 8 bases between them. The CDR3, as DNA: TGTGCCAGCTCACCAGGGGATGACTACGAGCAGTACGTC. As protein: CASSPGDDYEQYV.

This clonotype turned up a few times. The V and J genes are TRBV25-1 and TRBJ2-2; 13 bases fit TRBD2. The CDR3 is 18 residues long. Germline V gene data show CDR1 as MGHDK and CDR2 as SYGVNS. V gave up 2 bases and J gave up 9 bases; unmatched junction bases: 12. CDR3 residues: CASSEPRTSGSISRELFF. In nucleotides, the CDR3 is TGTGCCAGCAGTGAACCCCGGACTAGCGGGAGCATCTCCCGGGAGCTGTTTTTT.

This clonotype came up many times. The CDR3 nucleotides read TGTGCCATCAGTGAGTCCGGGAGGATGGCAGATACGCAGTATTTT. Translating it yields CAISESGRMADTQYF. The chain links TRBV10-3 to TRBJ2-3; the match to TRBD2 covers 7 bases. The CDR3 sequence is 15 residues long. V lost 0 bases and J lost 4; bases outside the gene matches: 4. Germline-derived CDR1 and CDR2 are ENHRY and SYGVKD.

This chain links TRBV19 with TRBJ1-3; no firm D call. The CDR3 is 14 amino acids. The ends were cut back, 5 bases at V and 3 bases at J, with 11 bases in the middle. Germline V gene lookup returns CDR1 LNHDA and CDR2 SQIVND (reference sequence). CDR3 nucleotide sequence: TGTGCCAGTAGTTCGTCGATAAATGGAAACACCATATATTTT. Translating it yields CASSSSINGNTIYF.

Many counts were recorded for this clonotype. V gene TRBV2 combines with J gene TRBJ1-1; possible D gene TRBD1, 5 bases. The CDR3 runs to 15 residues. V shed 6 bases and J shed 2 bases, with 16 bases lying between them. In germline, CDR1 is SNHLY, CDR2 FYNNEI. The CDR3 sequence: CASSEPGRTNTEAFF. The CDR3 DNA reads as TGTGCCAGCAGCGAACCCGGACGGACAAACACTGAAGCTTTCTTT.

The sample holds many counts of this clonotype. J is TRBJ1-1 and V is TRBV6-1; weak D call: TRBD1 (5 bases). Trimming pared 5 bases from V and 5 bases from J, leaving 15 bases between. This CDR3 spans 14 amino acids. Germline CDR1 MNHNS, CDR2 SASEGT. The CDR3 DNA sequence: TGTGCCAGCAGTAAACCGGACCGGGGGACTGAAGCTTTCTTT. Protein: CASSKPDRGTEAFF.

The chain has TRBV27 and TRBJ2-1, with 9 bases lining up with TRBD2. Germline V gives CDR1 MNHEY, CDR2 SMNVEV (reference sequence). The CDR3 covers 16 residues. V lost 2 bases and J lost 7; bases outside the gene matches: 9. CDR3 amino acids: CASSLLLAGVENEQFF. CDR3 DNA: TGTGCCAGCAGTTTACTCTTAGCGGGAGTAGAAAATGAGCAGTTCTTC.

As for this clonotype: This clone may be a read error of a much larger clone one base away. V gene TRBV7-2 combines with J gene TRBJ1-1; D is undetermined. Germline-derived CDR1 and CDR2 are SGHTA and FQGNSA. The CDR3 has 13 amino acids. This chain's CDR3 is CASSLLSNTEASF. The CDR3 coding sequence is TGTGCCAGCAGCTTACTGTCGAACACTGAAGCTTCCTTT.

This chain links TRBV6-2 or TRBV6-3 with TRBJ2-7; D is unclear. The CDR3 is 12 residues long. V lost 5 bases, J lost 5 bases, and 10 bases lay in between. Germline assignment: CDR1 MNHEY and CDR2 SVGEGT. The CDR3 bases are TGTGCCAGCAGTAAGGCTCGGGACGAGCAGTACGTC. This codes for CASSKARDEQYV.

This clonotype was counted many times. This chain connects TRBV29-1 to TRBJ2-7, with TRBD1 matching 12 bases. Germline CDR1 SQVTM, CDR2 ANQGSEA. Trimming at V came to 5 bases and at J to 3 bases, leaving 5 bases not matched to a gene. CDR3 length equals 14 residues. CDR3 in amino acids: CSVRGQGAVYEQYF. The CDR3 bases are TGCAGCGTTAGGGGACAGGGGGCAGTCTACGAGCAGTACTTC.

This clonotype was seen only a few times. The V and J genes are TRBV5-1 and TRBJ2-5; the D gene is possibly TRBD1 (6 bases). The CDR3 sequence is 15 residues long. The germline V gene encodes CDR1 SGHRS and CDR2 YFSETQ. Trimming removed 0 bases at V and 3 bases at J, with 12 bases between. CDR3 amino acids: CASSLGGQSKETQYF. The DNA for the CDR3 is TGCGCCAGCAGCTTGGGAGGACAGAGTAAAGAGACCCAGTACTTC. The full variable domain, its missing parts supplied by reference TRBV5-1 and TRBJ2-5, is KAGVTQTPRYLIKTRGQQVTLSCSPISGHRSVSWYQQTPGQGLQFLFEYFSETQRNKGNFPGRFSGRQFSNSRSEMNVSTLELGDSALYLCASSLGGQSKETQYFGPGTRLLVL.

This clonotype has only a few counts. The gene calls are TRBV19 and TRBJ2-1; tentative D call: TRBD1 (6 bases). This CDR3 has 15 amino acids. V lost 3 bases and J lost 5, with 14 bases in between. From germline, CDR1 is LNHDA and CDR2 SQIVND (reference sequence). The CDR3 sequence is CASSIFRGKNNEQFF. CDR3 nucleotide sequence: TGTGCCAGTAGTATCTTTAGGGGGAAAAACAATGAGCAGTTCTTC.

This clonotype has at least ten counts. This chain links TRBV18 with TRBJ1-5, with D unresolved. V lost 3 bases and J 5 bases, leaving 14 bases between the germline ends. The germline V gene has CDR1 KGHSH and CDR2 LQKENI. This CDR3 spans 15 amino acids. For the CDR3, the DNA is TGTGCCAGCTCACCGGCACCTGACGGTCATCAGCCCCAGCATTTT. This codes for CASSPAPDGHQPQHF.